The present T cell receptor beta chain was sequenced within a study of graft-versus-host responses after intestinal transplantation. Study-wide context: Every one of the recipients received anti-thymocyte globulin induction and afterwards took tacrolimus and steroids for roughly three years. General observations from the study: An association linked early post-transplant HvG declines with peak circulating GvH clone levels. Recipient marrow harbored GvH clones, some of which surfaced first in ileum or blood.

Concerning this clone itself: The target antigen is unknown.

Sequencing used immunoSEQ multiplex PCR; TCRdb keeps in-frame clones, though not all of them. The sample lists roughly 77,000 clones, more than 80% seen once, with around 2.3% in the top ten. The CDR3 runs to 15 residues. V lost 1 base to trimming and J lost 9 bases; unmatched junction nucleotides: 6. CDR1 and CDR2 from the germline V gene are MGHRA and YSYEKL. The material was unstimulated CD8+ T cells sorted from spleen or lymph node cells, obtained before intestinal transplant. This clonotype was sampled from a human donor who received an intestinal transplant. The chain carries TRBV4-1 and TRBJ1-6, with TRBD1 matching 7 bases. CDR3 residues: CASSQAQAGGSPLHF. The DNA for the CDR3 is TGCGCCAGCAGCCAAGCCCAGGCAGGGGGTTCACCCCTCCACTTT.